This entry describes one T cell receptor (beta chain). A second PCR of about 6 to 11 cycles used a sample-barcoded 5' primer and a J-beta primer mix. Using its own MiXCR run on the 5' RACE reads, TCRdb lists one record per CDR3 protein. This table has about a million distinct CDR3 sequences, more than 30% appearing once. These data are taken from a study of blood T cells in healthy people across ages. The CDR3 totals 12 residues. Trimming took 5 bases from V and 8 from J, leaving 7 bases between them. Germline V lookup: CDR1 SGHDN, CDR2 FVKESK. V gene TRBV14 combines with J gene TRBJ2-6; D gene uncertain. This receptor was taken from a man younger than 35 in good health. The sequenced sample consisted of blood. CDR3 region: CASSFYPNVLTF. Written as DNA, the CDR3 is TGTGCCAGCAGCTTTTATCCCAACGTCCTGACTTTC.